The 27 T cell receptor beta chains in this list originate from one sample, sequenced in a study of cytotoxic CD8 clonotypes in ibrutinib-treated CLL. The table came from immunoSEQ multiplex PCR; TCRdb's copy has only in-frame clones and leaves some out. In the table there are approximately 280,000 clones, roughly 76% of which are singletons. This material consisted of PBMCs, taken at disease progression, from a patient treated with ibrutinib. The receptor set was obtained from a human donor with chronic lymphocytic leukemia.

This clone has a handful of counts. The J gene is TRBJ2-1, the V gene TRBV4-1; D may be TRBD1 (6 bases). Germline CDR1 MGHRA, CDR2 YSYEKL. V shed 4 bases and J shed 0 bases, with 10 bases lying between them. This CDR3 region has 15 residues. As DNA, the CDR3 is TGCGCCAGCAGCCGAACAGGGAGCTCCTACAATGAGCAGTTCTTC. It encodes CASSRTGSSYNEQFF.

This sequence joins TRBV2 and TRBJ1-6; TRBD1 matches at 7 bases. The CDR3 totals 14 residues. Per the germline V gene, CDR1 is SNHLY and CDR2 is FYNNEI. V dropped 5 bases and J dropped 4; count of bases not matched to a gene: 2. CDR3 residues: CASSTGVYNSPLHF. The CDR3 coding sequence is TGTGCCAGCAGTACAGGGGTGTATAATTCACCCCTCCACTTT.

To note about this clone: Other DNA sequences within the sample encode an identical CDR3. The rearrangement joins TRBV15 to TRBJ2-5; D is undetermined. There are 12 residues in the CDR3. Germline values: CDR1 LNHNV, CDR2 YYDKDF (reference sequence). The germline V and J ends were trimmed by 1 base and 2 bases, with 2 bases remaining between them. For the CDR3, the DNA is TGTGCCACCAGCAGAGGACAAGAGACCCAGTACTTC. This sequence encodes CATSRGQETQYF.

The sample holds one count of this clone. The rearrangement joins TRBV2 to TRBJ2-7; possible D gene TRBD1, 6 bases. The CDR3 contains 13 residues. Germline CDR1 SNHLY, CDR2 FYNNEI. Trimming cost V 4 bases and J 6 bases, with 13 bases left between them. CDR3 nucleotides: TGTGCCAGCAGTGCTCGGACAGTTCTCGAGCAGTACTTC. Its translation: CASSARTVLEQYF.

The V and J genes are TRBV9 and TRBJ2-7; tentatively, D is TRBD1 (5 bases). The V gene's germline CDR1 is SGDLS and CDR2 YYNGEE. The CDR3 runs 13 residues. V gave up 1 base and J gave up 1 base, with 6 bases separating them. The CDR3 region has the DNA TGTGCCAGCAGCGTACAGGGATCCTACGAGCAGTACTTC. It translates to CASSVQGSYEQYF.

The V gene is TRBV28, the J gene TRBJ1-2, with 10 nucleotides matching TRBD1. Per the germline V gene, CDR1 is MDHEN and CDR2 is SYDVKM. The CDR3 covers 16 residues. V lost 5 bases and J lost 0; bases outside the gene matches: 6. CDR3 protein: CASSPDRGVANYGYTF. The CDR3 coding sequence is TGTGCCAGCAGTCCGGACAGGGGGGTGGCTAACTATGGCTACACCTTC.

The chain recombines TRBV9 with TRBJ2-1, with 7 bases matching TRBD1. The CDR3 is 17 residues long. V trimming: 4 bases; J trimming: 0 bases; junction bases outside the gene matches: 10. Germline CDR1 is SGDLS and CDR2 is YYNGEE. The CDR3 sequence: CASSPQGVMSSYNEQFF. As DNA, the CDR3 is TGTGCCAGCAGCCCCCAGGGGGTAATGAGCTCCTACAATGAGCAGTTCTTC.

This chain's CDR3 is CASSIGVSGGNEQFF. For the CDR3, the DNA is TGTGCCAGTAGTATAGGGGTCAGTGGTGGGAATGAGCAGTTCTTC. The chain employs TRBV19 and TRBJ2-1; D uncertain. Trimming cost V 1 base and J 7 bases, with 14 bases left between them. Germline CDR1 is LNHDA and CDR2 is SQIVND (reference sequence). The CDR3 is made up of 15 amino acids.

The chain has TRBV29-1 and TRBJ2-5, with 12 positions matching TRBD2. This CDR3 has 15 residues. Trimming removed 8 bases from V and 3 bases from J; junction bases left unmatched: 10. Germline V gene lookup returns CDR1 SQVTM and CDR2 ANQGSEA. CDR3 in amino acids: CSIISASGGEETQYF. The CDR3, as DNA: TGCAGCATAATATCAGCTAGCGGGGGGGAAGAGACCCAGTACTTC.

V is TRBV5-4 and J is TRBJ2-3, with D unclear. Germline V gene data show CDR1 as SGHNT and CDR2 as YYREEE (reference sequence). Deletions cut 3 bases from V and 2 bases from J, with 1 base between. This CDR3 is built from 11 residues. CDR3 sequence reads: CASSSTDTQYF. In DNA form, the CDR3 reads TGTGCCAGCAGCTCCACAGATACGCAGTATTTT.

The chain uses TRBV15 and TRBJ1-1; TRBD1 agrees at 8 bases. Germline trimming cut 1 base from V and 11 bases from J; bases unmatched to any gene: 6. CDR1 and CDR2 (germline): LNHNV, YYDKDF (reference sequence). This CDR3 comprises 13 residues. CDR3 DNA: TGTGCCACCAGCAGAGGACAGGGGACGCGGGCTTTCTTT. It is translated as CATSRGQGTRAFF.

The chain carries TRBV29-1 and TRBJ1-2; 10 nucleotides match TRBD1. Trimming took 1 base from V and 7 from J; bases not matched to a gene: 6. Germline V gene lookup returns CDR1 SQVTM and CDR2 ANQGSEA. This CDR3 region has 14 residues. CDR3 residues: CSVEVGTGVGGYTF. CDR3 nucleotide sequence: TGCAGCGTTGAAGTCGGGACAGGGGTCGGTGGCTACACCTTC.

This clone appeared a single time. This chain joins TRBV25-1 and TRBJ2-7; TRBD1 agrees at 7 bases. V shed 4 bases, J shed 1 base, and the junction held 13 bases outside the gene matches. The length of the CDR3 is 17 residues. The V gene's germline CDR1 is MGHDK and CDR2 SYGVNS. Written as DNA, the CDR3 is TGTGCCAGCAGTGTCTCCCGGGCCGGGACAGCGTCCTACGAGCAGTACTTC. This codes for CASSVSRAGTASYEQYF.

This chain joins TRBV5-6 and TRBJ1-2; no clear D. Germline V gene lookup returns CDR1 SGHDT and CDR2 YYEEEE. This CDR3 spans 13 amino acids. V was cut by 0 bases and J by 4 bases, with 7 bases left in between. In DNA form, the CDR3 reads TGTGCCAGCAGCTTGGCGAGGATCTATGGCTACACCTTC. Amino acid sequence: CASSLARIYGYTF.

J is TRBJ2-2 and V is TRBV29-1, with TRBD2 matching 10 bases. Unmatched junction bases numbered 12, after V lost 7 bases and J lost 1 base. CDR1 and CDR2 from the germline V gene are SQVTM and ANQGSEA. This CDR3 is 17 amino acids long. This CDR3 reads CSASRLAGVGNTGELFF. The CDR3, as DNA: TGCAGCGCCAGTCGGCTAGCGGGAGTTGGGAACACCGGGGAGCTGTTTTTT.

The chain is built from TRBV13 and TRBJ1-2, with D tentatively TRBD1 (6 bases). The CDR3 runs to 16 residues. Looked up from germline, CDR1 is PRHDT and CDR2 is FYEKMQ (reference sequence). V lost 5 bases, J lost 5 bases, and 21 bases lay in between. CDR3 residues: CASSRQVGAGSYGYTF. CDR3 nucleotides: TGTGCCAGCAGCCGACAGGTGGGAGCTGGGAGTTATGGCTACACCTTC.

This chain links TRBV7-2 with TRBJ2-1; maybe TRBD2 (6 bases). V dropped 3 bases and J dropped 8 bases, with 14 bases sitting between them. In germline, CDR1 is SGHTA, CDR2 FQGNSA. The CDR3 is 14 residues long. CDR3 loop: CASSFRPGSDEQFF. The DNA of the CDR3 is TGTGCCAGCAGCTTTCGCCCCGGGAGTGATGAGCAGTTCTTC.

This chain connects TRBV2 to TRBJ2-7, with TRBD2 matching 8 bases. With 8 bases clipped from V and 6 bases from J, the junction kept 6 bases outside the gene matches. The CDR3 totals 12 residues. Germline V gives CDR1 SNHLY, CDR2 FYNNEI. The CDR3 sequence is CASALAVPEQYF. In nucleotides, the CDR3 is TGTGCCAGCGCACTAGCGGTTCCCGAGCAGTACTTC.

The genes are TRBV28 and TRBJ1-4; 11 bases are a match to TRBD1. V shed 10 bases, J shed 8 bases, and the junction held 3 bases outside the gene matches. CDR1 is MDHEN, CDR2 SYDVKM, per germline. This CDR3 region has 12 residues. Written as DNA, the CDR3 is TGTGCCACCGGGACAGGGGGGGAAAAACTGTTTTTT. Its protein is CATGTGGEKLFF.

This chain uses TRBV18 with TRBJ2-3; TRBD2 matches 11 bases. The CDR3 loop spans 15 amino acids. Looked up from germline, CDR1 is KGHSH and CDR2 is LQKENI. V lost 1 base, J lost 5 bases, and 2 bases stayed unmatched. CDR3 DNA sequence: TGTGCCAGCTCACCACTTAGCGGGAGGGGAGATACGCAGTATTTT. Its protein product is CASSPLSGRGDTQYF.

This sequence joins TRBV10-1 and TRBJ2-7, with D possibly TRBD1 on 6 matching bases. The CDR3 runs to 13 residues. Trimming removed 9 bases from V and 0 bases from J, with 12 bases in between. Germline loops: CDR1 WNHNN, CDR2 SYGVQD (reference sequence). The CDR3 spells CASSGVSSYEQYF. The DNA for the CDR3 is TGCGCCAGTTCAGGGGTCAGCTCCTACGAGCAGTACTTC.

The gene calls are TRBV25-1 and TRBJ2-3; 12 bases line up with TRBD2. CDR1 and CDR2 (germline): MGHDK, SYGVNS. This CDR3 is 15 amino acids long. Trimming at V came to 5 bases and at J to 7 bases, leaving 7 bases not matched to a gene. The DNA for the CDR3 is TGTGCCAGCAGTCCCGGACTAGCGGGGTTAAATACGCAGTATTTT. It is translated as CASSPGLAGLNTQYF. The variable domain in full, completed from reference TRBV25-1 and TRBJ2-3, reads EADIYQTPRYLVIGTGKKITLECSQTMGHDKMYWYQQDPGMELHLIHYSYGVNSTEKGDLSSESTVSRIRTEHFPLTLESARPSHTSQYLCASSPGLAGLNTQYFGPGTRLTVL.

This clone appeared a few times. The CDR3 nucleotides are TGTGCCAGCAGCCCCTGGACAGACCTCTACGAGCAGTACTTC. Translation gives CASSPWTDLYEQYF. The chain combines TRBV14 with TRBJ2-7; tentative D call: TRBD1 (6 bases). Germline-derived CDR1 and CDR2 are SGHDN and FVKESK. Trimming left V 4 bases short and J 3 bases short, with 13 bases between. The CDR3 sequence is 14 residues long.

The V gene is TRBV29-1, the J gene TRBJ2-3; 10 nucleotides line up with TRBD2. Per germline, CDR1 SQVTM and CDR2 ANQGSEA. The CDR3 totals 14 residues. The V gene end was trimmed by 5 bases and the J gene end by 1 base; junction bases not matched to a gene: 3. The CDR3, as DNA: TGCAGCGTTTATGGACTAGCGGGCACAGATACGCAGTATTTT. The encoded protein is CSVYGLAGTDTQYF.

V usage is TRBV6-1 and J usage is TRBJ1-5; 7 positions match TRBD1. With V trimmed by 8 bases and J by 1 base, 8 bases remained unmatched. The CDR3 has 15 residues. Germline CDR1 MNHNS, CDR2 SASEGT. The CDR3 loop reads CASAPGGISNQPQHF. The DNA of the CDR3 is TGTGCCAGCGCTCCAGGGGGAATAAGCAATCAGCCCCAGCATTTT.

This clone was found a few times. This chain connects TRBV6-6 to TRBJ2-7; possibly TRBD1 or TRBD2 for D (5 bases each). There are 12 residues in the CDR3. V lost 4 bases, J lost 4 bases, and 8 bases lay in between. Germline CDR1 and CDR2: MNHNY and SVGAGI (reference sequence). The CDR3 reads CASSSGAYEQYF. DNA for the CDR3: TGTGCCAGCAGTTCCGGGGCATACGAGCAGTACTTC.

The rearrangement joins TRBV9 to TRBJ1-2; D gene ambiguous. This CDR3 region has 15 residues. Germline CDR1 and CDR2: SGDLS and YYNGEE. With 1 base removed from V and 5 bases from J, the gap between germline ends came to 15 bases. The CDR3 coding sequence is TGTGCCAGCAGCGTAAAGTTAGGTGTAGAGTATGGCTACACCTTC. This encodes CASSVKLGVEYGYTF.